This record concerns one T cell receptor beta chain sequence. Its antigen is currently unknown. This entry is derived from a study of T cells in Graves' hyperthyroidism and ophthalmopathy. General study results and limits: Within blood appeared most thyroid clonotypes that had expanded above 0.001.

The CDR3 extends over 14 amino acids. Trimming took 2 bases from V and 0 from J, leaving 10 bases between them. CDR1 DFQATT and CDR2 SNEGSKA come from the germline V gene (reference sequence). Diagnostic assessment was based on clinical symptoms, serum thyroxine and TRAb, thyroid ultrasound and orbital computed tomography. The authors obtained PBMCs from more than 8 ml of fresh peripheral blood. There were TCR beta CDR3 regions amplified from RNA transcripts. The HTBI primer set drove a first-round RT-PCR of the TCR CDR3. Using its own MiXCR run on the multiplex PCR reads, TCRdb lists one record per CDR3 protein. The repertoire holds about 400,000 distinct CDR3 sequences, with roughly 15% as singletons.

The gene calls are TRBV20-1 and TRBJ1-1; possible D gene TRBD1, 5 bases. The receptor comes from a woman aged 55-70 years with Graves' ophthalmopathy. The sequencing sample was made of blood. The CDR3 nucleotides are TGCAGTGCTAGATCGGCAGGGTTGAACACTGAAGCTTTCTTT. Its translation: CSARSAGLNTEAFF.